This TCR beta chain was recorded in a study of regulatory T cells in long-lasting Graves disease. Overall study results and limits: Persistent disease was associated with favored TRBV28 usage and with favored use of TRBJ1-2 and TRBJ2-5. TCR diversity was lower in persistent than newly diagnosed Graves' disease.

The CDR3 length is 16 residues. Germline CDR1 is KGHDR and CDR2 is SFDVKD. The V end was cut by 3 bases, the J end by 6 bases, with 17 bases between. This clonotype came up a few times. What it binds is not known. Time point noted: newly diagnosed GD, antithyroid drugs for less than 3 months. The TCR library was made from RNA extracted from PBMCs. Researchers made TCR beta libraries by using iRepertoire HTBI primers and running Arm-PCR on CDR3 regions. TCRdb ran MiXCR on the multiplex PCR reads and lists one entry per CDR3 protein. Among about 470,000 distinct CDR3 sequences listed, 15% to 20% were seen once. The same sample was also used in a study of T cells in Graves' hyperthyroidism and ophthalmopathy. That report adds: First-round RT-PCR of the TCR CDR3 relied on the HTBI primer set. Within blood appeared most thyroid clonotypes that had expanded above 0.001.

The rearrangement links TRBV24-1 to TRBJ2-1; the D call may be TRBD1 or TRBD2 (5 bases each). The sample was peripheral blood mononuclear cells (PBMCs), taken at new diagnosis, from a patient treated with antithyroid drugs. This TCR was recovered from a man aged 35-49 years with Graves disease. The CDR3 loop reads CATSDLDRRGRNEQFF. The DNA for the CDR3 is TGTGCCACCAGTGATCTGGACCGAAGGGGACGCAATGAGCAGTTCTTC.